One T cell receptor beta chain is described in this entry. Data came from immunoSEQ multiplex PCR; TCRdb stores just in-frame clones and leaves some out. The sample shows approximately 11,000 clones, around 73% of them seen only once. The data originate from a study of chemoradiotherapy in HPV16-positive cancers. Germline V gives CDR1 SGHAT, CDR2 FQNNGV. The CDR3 runs 15 residues. Trimming at V came to 5 bases and at J to 6 bases, leaving 13 bases not matched to a gene. The sample was taken from a patient who underwent chemoradiotherapy. The J gene is TRBJ2-7, the V gene TRBV11-2, with 7 nucleotides matching TRBD2. This clonotype was sampled from a human donor with HPV-associated anogenital cancer. This CDR3 is CASSPIAGDSTEQYF. The CDR3, as DNA: TGTGCCAGCAGCCCCATCGCGGGAGATTCGACCGAGCAGTACTTC.